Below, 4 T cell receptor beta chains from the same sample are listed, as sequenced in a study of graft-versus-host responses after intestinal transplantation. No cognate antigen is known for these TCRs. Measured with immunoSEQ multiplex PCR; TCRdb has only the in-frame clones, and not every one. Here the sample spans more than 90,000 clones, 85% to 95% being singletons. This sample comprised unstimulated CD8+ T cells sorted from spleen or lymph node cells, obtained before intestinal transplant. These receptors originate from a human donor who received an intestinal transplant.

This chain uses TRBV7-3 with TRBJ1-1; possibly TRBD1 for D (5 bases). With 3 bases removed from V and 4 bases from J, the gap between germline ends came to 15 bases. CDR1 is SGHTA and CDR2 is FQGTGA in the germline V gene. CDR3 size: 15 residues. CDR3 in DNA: TGTGCCAGCAGCTTTGCAGGGAACGCAGGCACTGAAGCTTTCTTT. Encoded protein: CASSFAGNAGTEAFF.

As DNA, the CDR3 is TGTACCTACCCCTGGGCGGGTCGCACAGATACGCAGTATTTT. Translation gives CTYPWAGRTDTQYF. The rearrangement links TRBV30 to TRBJ2-3, with a weak D call TRBD2 (5 bases). The CDR3 extends over 14 amino acids. Germline lookup yields CDR1 GTSNPN and CDR2 SVGIG (reference sequence).

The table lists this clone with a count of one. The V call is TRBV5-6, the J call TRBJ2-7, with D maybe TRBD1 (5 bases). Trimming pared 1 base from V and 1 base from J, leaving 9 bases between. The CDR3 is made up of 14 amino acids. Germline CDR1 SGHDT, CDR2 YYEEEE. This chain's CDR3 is CASSLIDSSYEQYF. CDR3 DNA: TGTGCCAGCAGCTTGATTGACAGTTCCTACGAGCAGTACTTC. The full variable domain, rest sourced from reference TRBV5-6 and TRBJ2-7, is DAGVTQSPTHLIKTRGQQVTLRCSPKSGHDTVSWYQQALGQGPQFIFQYYEEEERQRGNFPDRFSGHQFPNYSSELNVNALLLGDSALYLCASSLIDSSYEQYFGPGTRLTVT.

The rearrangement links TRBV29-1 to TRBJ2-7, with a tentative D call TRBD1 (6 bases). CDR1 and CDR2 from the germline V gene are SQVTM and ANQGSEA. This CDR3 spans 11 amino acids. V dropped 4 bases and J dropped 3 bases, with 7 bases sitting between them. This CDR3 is CSVVQGYEQYF. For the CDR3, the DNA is TGCAGCGTTGTACAGGGCTACGAGCAGTACTTC.